Presented here are 13 T cell receptor beta chains from one specimen sequenced in a study of early T cells in non-severe SARS-CoV-2 infection. Each CDR3 protein is one row after TCRdb ran MiXCR on the 5' RACE reads. The sample consists of some 91,000 distinct CDR3 sequences, approximately 9.9% of them appearing once. Sequenced material: whole blood, taken at baseline. All receptors derive from an adult who was a healthcare worker with PCR-confirmed SARS-CoV-2 infection or an uninfected control (not recorded which).

The rearrangement links TRBV21-1 to TRBJ2-1; the D call TRBD2 from the table was never checked on the DNA. TRBV21-1 is deemed a pseudogene. There are 15 residues in the CDR3. The CDR3 region has the DNA TGTGCCAGCAGCAAAGCTGAACGGGAGAGGCCTGAGCAGTTCTTC. Translation gives CASSKAERERPEQFF.

This clonotype was counted ten times or more. CDR3 nucleotide sequence: TGTGCCAGCAGCTTTCGCCAAGGCTCTGGGGCCAACGTCCTGACTTTC. It codes for CASSFRQGSGANVLTF. The chain employs TRBV5-8 and TRBJ2-6, with no clear D. Per the germline V gene, CDR1 is SGHTS and CDR2 is YDEGEE. Trimming pared 2 bases from V and 0 bases from J, leaving 9 bases between. The CDR3 covers 16 residues.

This clonotype has just a few counts. This sequence joins TRBV5-1 and TRBJ2-5; maybe TRBD1 (6 bases). CDR1 is SGHRS and CDR2 is YFSETQ in the germline V gene. There are 14 residues in the CDR3. The V end was cut by 6 bases, the J end by 1 base, with 13 bases between. The chain's CDR3 is CASMEEGVQETQYF. Here the CDR3 DNA reads TGCGCCAGCATGGAAGAGGGGGTCCAAGAGACCCAGTACTTC.

This clonotype was seen a few times. The chain carries TRBV24-1 and TRBJ2-6; D gene unclear. The CDR3 is 13 residues long. In germline, CDR1 is KGHDR, CDR2 SFDVKD. The V and J ends lost 5 bases and 5 bases respectively, with 6 bases between them. The CDR3, as DNA: TGTGCCACCAGTGGGAGCTGGGCCAACGTCCTGACTTTC. This codes for CATSGSWANVLTF.

The gene calls are TRBV19 and TRBJ1-1; D might be TRBD1 (6 bases). The CDR3 is made up of 13 amino acids. Trimming removed 5 bases at V and 5 bases at J, with 12 bases between. CDR1 and CDR2 (germline): LNHDA, SQIVND (reference sequence). The CDR3 sequence is CASSYRARTEAFF. The DNA of the CDR3 is TGTGCCAGTAGTTACAGGGCTCGAACTGAAGCTTTCTTT. The whole variable domain, filled in from reference TRBV19 and TRBJ1-1, reads DGGITQSPKYLFRKEGQNVTLSCEQNLNHDAMYWYRQDPGQGLRLIYYSQIVNDFQKGDIAEGYSVSREKKESFPLTVTSAQKNPTAFYLCASSYRARTEAFFGQGTRLTVV.

As to this clonotype: A read error may account for a junction end that differs from germline. V usage is TRBV6-2 or TRBV6-3 and J usage is TRBJ2-4, with TRBD1 matching 10 bases. From germline, CDR1 is MNHEY and CDR2 SVGEGT. CDR3 size: 18 residues. The chain's CDR3 is CTSSGTGEIRIAKNIQYF. CDR3 sequence (DNA): TGTACCAGCTCCGGGACAGGGGAAATACGGATAGCCAAAAACATTCAGTACTTC.

V gene TRBV20-1 combines with J gene TRBJ1-1; 8 nucleotides match TRBD1. Trimming took 3 bases from V and 4 from J; bases not matched to a gene: 7. CDR3 length equals 14 residues. Per germline, CDR1 DFQATT and CDR2 SNEGSKA (reference sequence). The CDR3, as DNA: TGCAGTGCTAGGCACAGGGGGGTGACCACTGAAGCTTTCTTT. This sequence encodes CSARHRGVTTEAFF.

As to this clonotype: A single base separates this from a much larger clone, so it may be a read error. The chain is built from TRBV7-2 and TRBJ2-3; 8 bases are shared with TRBD2. The trim removed 0 bases at V and 0 bases at J, leaving 5 bases unmatched. CDR3 size: 17 residues. The germline gives CDR1 SGHTA, CDR2 FQGNSA. The CDR3 is CASSLAGLVASTDTQYF. DNA for the CDR3: TGTGCCAGCAGCTTAGCGGGACTAGTGGCCAGCACAGATACGCAGTATTTT.

This clonotype appeared many times. This chain links TRBV5-5 with TRBJ1-2; the D gene is possibly TRBD1 (5 bases). From germline, CDR1 is SGHKS and CDR2 YYEKEE (reference sequence). Trimming pared 4 bases from V and 4 bases from J, leaving 11 bases between. This CDR3 comprises 13 residues. CDR3 sequence (DNA): TGTGCCAGCAGCGGAGACAGAACCTATGGCTACACCTTC. Translating gives CASSGDRTYGYTF.

This clonotype has more than one count but fewer than ten. V usage is TRBV19 and J usage is TRBJ1-5; D is undetermined. V lost 4 bases to trimming and J lost 0 bases, with 10 bases between them. This CDR3 spans 15 amino acids. Germline V gives CDR1 LNHDA, CDR2 SQIVND (reference sequence). CDR3 in amino acids: CASSRGGNSNQPQHF. The CDR3 DNA follows: TGTGCCAGTAGTAGGGGAGGGAATAGCAATCAGCCCCAGCATTTT.

This clonotype was seen many times. This rearrangement joins TRBV3-1 to TRBJ2-1; D uncertain. The ends were cut back, 6 bases at V and 6 bases at J, with 6 bases in the middle. The CDR3 length is 11 residues. Germline values: CDR1 LGHDT, CDR2 YNNKEL (reference sequence). This CDR3 is CASRRLNEQFF. In nucleotides, the CDR3 is TGTGCCAGCAGACGGCTCAATGAGCAGTTCTTC.

This clonotype was seen many times. The rearrangement uses TRBV20-1 and TRBJ1-1; D call uncertain. Germline CDR1 DFQATT, CDR2 SNEGSKA (reference sequence). The CDR3 covers 14 residues. V gave up 6 bases and J gave up 0 bases, with 14 bases separating them. In nucleotides, the CDR3 is TGCAGTGCGGTTCACCCTTCCATGAACACTGAAGCTTTCTTT. Translating gives CSAVHPSMNTEAFF.

The rearrangement joins TRBV9 to TRBJ2-2; 8 bases are shared with TRBD1. The CDR3 is 14 amino acids. Trimming removed 4 bases from V and 7 bases from J; junction bases left unmatched: 6. Per germline, CDR1 SGDLS and CDR2 YYNGEE. Written as DNA, the CDR3 is TGTGCCAGCAGCCTCAGGGGGCATGGCGGGGAGCTGTTTTTT. This sequence encodes CASSLRGHGGELFF.